The T cell receptor (beta chain) described here comes from a study of cytomegalovirus exposure and HLA in healthy donors. Overall study: Both the 100 to 150 validation repertoires and the approximately 640 first-cohort repertoires used the same platform, as reported by a later analysis. Overall study findings and caveats: First-cohort TCR clusters tended to co-occur in the roughly 130 validation repertoires, a later analysis found.

The CDR3 extends over 14 amino acids. Trimming cost V 0 bases and J 2 bases, with 9 bases left between them. Per germline, CDR1 SGHRS and CDR2 YFSETQ. Comments on this clone: Its antigen is not known.

Clones were read by immunoSEQ multiplex PCR, and TCRdb kept only the in-frame ones, dropping some. The sample contains some 120,000 clones, 75% to 90% of which appear only once. The rearrangement links TRBV5-1 to TRBJ2-7; perhaps TRBD2 as D (6 bases). This receptor was identified in a woman younger than 35 in good health and CMV-seronegative. The sequenced sample consisted of PBMCs. The CDR3 sequence: CASSLAASAYEQYF. The CDR3 DNA follows: TGCGCCAGCAGCTTGGCGGCTAGCGCCTACGAGCAGTACTTC.